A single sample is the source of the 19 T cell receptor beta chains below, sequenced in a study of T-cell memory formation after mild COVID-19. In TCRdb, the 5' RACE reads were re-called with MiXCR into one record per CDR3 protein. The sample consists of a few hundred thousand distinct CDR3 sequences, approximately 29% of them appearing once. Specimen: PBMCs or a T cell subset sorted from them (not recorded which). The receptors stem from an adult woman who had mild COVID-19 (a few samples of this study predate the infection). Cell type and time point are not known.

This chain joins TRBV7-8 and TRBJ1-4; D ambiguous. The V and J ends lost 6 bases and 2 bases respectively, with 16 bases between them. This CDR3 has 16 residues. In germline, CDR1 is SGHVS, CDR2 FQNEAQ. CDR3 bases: TGTGCCAGCAGTCTCAGACTTATAGGGACTAATGAAAAACTGTTTTTT. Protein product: CASSLRLIGTNEKLFF. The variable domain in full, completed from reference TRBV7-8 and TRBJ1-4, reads GAGVSQSPRYKVAKRGQDVALRCDPISGHVSLFWYQQALGQGPEFLTYFQNEAQLDKSGLPSDRFFAERPEGSVSTLKIQRTQQEDSAVYLCASSLRLIGTNEKLFFGSGTQLSVL.

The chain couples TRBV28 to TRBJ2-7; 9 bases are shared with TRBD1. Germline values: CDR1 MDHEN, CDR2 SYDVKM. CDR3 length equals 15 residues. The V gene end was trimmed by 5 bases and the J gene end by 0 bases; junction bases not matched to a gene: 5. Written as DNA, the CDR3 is TGTGCCAGCAGTCTGGGGACAGGGAACTCCTACGAGCAGTACTTC. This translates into CASSLGTGNSYEQYF.

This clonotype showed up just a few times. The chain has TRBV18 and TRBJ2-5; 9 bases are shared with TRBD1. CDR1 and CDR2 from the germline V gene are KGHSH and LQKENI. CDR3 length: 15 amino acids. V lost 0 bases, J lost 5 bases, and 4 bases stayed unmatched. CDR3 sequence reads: CASSPPWTGEETQYF. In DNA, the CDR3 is TGTGCCAGCTCACCACCCTGGACAGGGGAGGAGACCCAGTACTTC.

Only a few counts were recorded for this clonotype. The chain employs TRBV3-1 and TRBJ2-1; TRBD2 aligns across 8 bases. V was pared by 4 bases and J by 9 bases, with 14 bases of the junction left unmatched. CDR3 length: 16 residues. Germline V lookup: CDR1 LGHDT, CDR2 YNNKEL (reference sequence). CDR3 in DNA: TGTGCCAGCAGCCCAGGGGTGGGAGCGGGAGTACGTGAGCAGTTCTTC. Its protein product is CASSPGVGAGVREQFF.

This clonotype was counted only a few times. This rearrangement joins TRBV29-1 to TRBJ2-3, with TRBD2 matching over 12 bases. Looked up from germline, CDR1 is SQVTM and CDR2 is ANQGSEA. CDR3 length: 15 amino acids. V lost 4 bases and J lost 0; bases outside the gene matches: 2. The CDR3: CSVGLAGESTDTQYF. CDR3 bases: TGCAGCGTTGGACTAGCGGGAGAAAGCACAGATACGCAGTATTTT.

This CDR3 is CASRQANEKLFF. For the CDR3, the DNA is TGTGCCAGTAGACAGGCTAATGAAAAACTGTTTTTT. V and J are TRBV19 and TRBJ1-4; the D gene is possibly TRBD1 (5 bases). Trimming stripped 6 bases from V and 3 bases from J, with 5 bases between. This CDR3 region has 12 residues. The V gene's germline CDR1 is LNHDA and CDR2 SQIVND (reference sequence).

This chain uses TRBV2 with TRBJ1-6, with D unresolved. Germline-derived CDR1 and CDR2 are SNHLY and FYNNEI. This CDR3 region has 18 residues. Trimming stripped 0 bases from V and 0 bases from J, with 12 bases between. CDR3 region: CASSEALRRSSYNSPLHF. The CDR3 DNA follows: TGTGCCAGCAGTGAAGCGCTTCGACGGAGCTCCTATAATTCACCCCTCCACTTT.

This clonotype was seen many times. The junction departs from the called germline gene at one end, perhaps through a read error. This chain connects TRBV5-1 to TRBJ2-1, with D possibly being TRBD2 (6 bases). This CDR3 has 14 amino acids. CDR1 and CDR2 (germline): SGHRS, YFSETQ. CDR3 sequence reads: CASSLGGIYNEQFF. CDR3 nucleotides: TGTGCCAGCAGCTTAGGCGGGATTTACAATGAGCAGTTCTTC. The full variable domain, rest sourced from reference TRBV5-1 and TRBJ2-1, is KAGVTQTPRYLIKTRGQQVTLSCSPISGHRSVSWYQQTPGQGLQFLFEYFSETQRNKGNFPGRFSGRQFSNSRSEMNVSTLELGDSALYLCASSLGGIYNEQFFGPGTRLTVL.

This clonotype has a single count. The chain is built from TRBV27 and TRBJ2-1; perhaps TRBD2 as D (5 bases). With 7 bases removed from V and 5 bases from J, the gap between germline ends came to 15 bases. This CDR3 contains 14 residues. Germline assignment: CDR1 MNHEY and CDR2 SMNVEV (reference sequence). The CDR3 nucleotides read TGTGCCAGCAACCAAGGACTGTTCGACAATGAGCAGTTCTTC. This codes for CASNQGLFDNEQFF.

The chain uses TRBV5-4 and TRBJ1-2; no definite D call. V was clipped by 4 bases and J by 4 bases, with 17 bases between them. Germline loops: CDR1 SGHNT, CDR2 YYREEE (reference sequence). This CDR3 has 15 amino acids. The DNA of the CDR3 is TGTGCCAGCAGCGCTATGGGGTTGCGGACCTATGGCTACACCTTC. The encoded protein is CASSAMGLRTYGYTF.

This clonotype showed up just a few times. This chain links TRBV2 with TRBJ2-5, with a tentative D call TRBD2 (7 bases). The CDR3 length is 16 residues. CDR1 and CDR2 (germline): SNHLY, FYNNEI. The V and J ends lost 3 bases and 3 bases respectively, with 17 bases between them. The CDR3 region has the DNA TGTGCCAGCAGTGAGGTGGTGGGGGGGCATAAAGAGACCCAGTACTTC. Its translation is CASSEVVGGHKETQYF. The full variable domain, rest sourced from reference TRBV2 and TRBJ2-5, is EPEVTQTPSHQVTQMGQEVILRCVPISNHLYFYWYRQILGQKVEFLVSFYNNEISEKSEIFDDQFSVERPDGSNFTLKIRSTKLEDSAMYFCASSEVVGGHKETQYFGPGTRLLVL.

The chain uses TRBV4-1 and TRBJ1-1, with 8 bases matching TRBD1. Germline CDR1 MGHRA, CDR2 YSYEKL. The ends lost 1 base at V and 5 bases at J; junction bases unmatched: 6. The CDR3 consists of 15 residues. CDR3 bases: TGCGCCAGCAGCCAAGTGGCAGGGGGCAGGACTGAAGCTTTCTTT. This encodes CASSQVAGGRTEAFF.

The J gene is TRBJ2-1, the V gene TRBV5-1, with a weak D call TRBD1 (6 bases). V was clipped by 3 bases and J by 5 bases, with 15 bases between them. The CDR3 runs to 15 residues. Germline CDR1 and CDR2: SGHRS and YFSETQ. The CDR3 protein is CASSSAQGWNNEQFF. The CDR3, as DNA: TGCGCCAGCAGCTCCGCACAGGGTTGGAACAATGAGCAGTTCTTC.

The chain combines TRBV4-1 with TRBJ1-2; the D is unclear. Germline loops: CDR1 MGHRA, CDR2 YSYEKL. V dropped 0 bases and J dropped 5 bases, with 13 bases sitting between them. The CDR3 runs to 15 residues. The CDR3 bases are TGCGCCAGCAGCCAAGAAGACGGAGGCCCTTATGGCTACACCTTC. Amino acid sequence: CASSQEDGGPYGYTF.

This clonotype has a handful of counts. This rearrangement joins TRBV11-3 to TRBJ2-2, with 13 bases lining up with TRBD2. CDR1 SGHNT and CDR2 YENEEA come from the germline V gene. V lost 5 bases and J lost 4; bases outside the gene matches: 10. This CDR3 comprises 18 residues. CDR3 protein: CASSVGLGTSGATGELFF. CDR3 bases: TGTGCCAGCAGCGTAGGCCTCGGGACTAGCGGGGCCACCGGGGAGCTGTTTTTT. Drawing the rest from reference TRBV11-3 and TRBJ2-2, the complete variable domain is EAGVVQSPRYKIIEKKQPVAFWCNPISGHNTLYWYLQNLGQGPELLIRYENEEAVDDSQLPKDRFSAERLKGVDSTLKIQPAELGDSAVYLCASSVGLGTSGATGELFFGEGSRLTVL.

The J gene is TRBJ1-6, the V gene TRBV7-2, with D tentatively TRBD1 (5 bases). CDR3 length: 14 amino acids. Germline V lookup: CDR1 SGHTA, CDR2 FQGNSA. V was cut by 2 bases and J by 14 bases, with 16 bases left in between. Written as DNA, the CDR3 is TGTGCCAGCAGCTTAATGCAGGGTTCGAAGGCCCTCCACTTT. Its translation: CASSLMQGSKALHF.

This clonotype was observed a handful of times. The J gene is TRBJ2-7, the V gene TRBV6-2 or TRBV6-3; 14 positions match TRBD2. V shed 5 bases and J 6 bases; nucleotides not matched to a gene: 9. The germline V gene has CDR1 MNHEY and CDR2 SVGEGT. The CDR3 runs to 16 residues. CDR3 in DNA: TGTGCCAGCAGTCCGGGACTAGCGGGGGCCAATGGCGAGCAGTACTTC. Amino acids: CASSPGLAGANGEQYF.

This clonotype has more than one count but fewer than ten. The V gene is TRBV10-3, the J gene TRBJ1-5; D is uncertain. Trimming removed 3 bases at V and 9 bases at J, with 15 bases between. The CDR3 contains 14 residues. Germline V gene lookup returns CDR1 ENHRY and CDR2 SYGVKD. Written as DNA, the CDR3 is TGTGCCATCAGTGAAGGGCGAAACGAGGGGCCCCAGCATTTT. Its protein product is CAISEGRNEGPQHF.

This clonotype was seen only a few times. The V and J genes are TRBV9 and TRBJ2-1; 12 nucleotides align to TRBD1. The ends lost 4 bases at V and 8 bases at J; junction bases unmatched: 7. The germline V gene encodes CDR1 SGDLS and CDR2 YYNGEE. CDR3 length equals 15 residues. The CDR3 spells CASSFRDRGHDEQFF. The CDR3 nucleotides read TGTGCCAGCAGCTTCCGGGACAGGGGGCATGATGAGCAGTTCTTC. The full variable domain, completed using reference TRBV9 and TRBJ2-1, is DSGVTQTPKHLITATGQRVTLRCSPRSGDLSVYWYQQSLDQGLQFLIQYYNGEERAKGNILERFSAQQFPDLHSELNLSSLELGDSALYFCASSFRDRGHDEQFFGPGTRLTVL.